This record concerns one T cell receptor (beta chain) sequence. The antigen remains unidentified. The CDR3 length is 16 residues. The data derive from a study of blood T cells in healthy people across ages. Study-level findings and limits: Naive T cell percentage and TCR beta diversity correlated strongly.

It was with a sample-barcoded 5' primer and a J-beta primer mix that a second PCR of about 6 to 11 cycles was run. TCRdb independently ran MiXCR on the 5' RACE reads; one entry per CDR3 protein. The data hold nearly 800,000 distinct CDR3 sequences, with 56% observed a single time. The clonotype originates from a man between 35 and 55 years old in good health. J is TRBJ2-5 and V is TRBV12-3 or TRBV12-4; no clear D. The end of the DNA fits TRBJ2-1 better, so the J call may be wrong. Sequencing input: blood. DNA of the CDR3: TGTGCCAGCAGTCCCTTCGGGCAAAAAAAAAGCAAGTTGCAGTTCTTC. Translated: CASSPFGQKKSKLQFF.